This T cell receptor (beta chain) was recorded in a study of Tregs in tolerant kidney transplant recipients. Study-wide findings and caveats: Biological reproducibility was not directly addressed, but technical replication error appeared minimal.

Using immunoSEQ multiplex PCR, the repertoire was profiled, and TCRdb retains in-frame clones only, with some absent. The sample lists roughly 120,000 clones, around nine tenths occurring once. Germline loops: CDR1 SSHAT, CDR2 FNYEAQ (reference sequence). The CDR3 has 16 amino acids. This clone occurred once. Its cognate antigen is unknown. One junction end disagrees with the germline gene, perhaps due to a read error. Thawed PBMCs were FACS-sorted into unstimulated CD4+CD25+CD127- regulatory T cells, CD4+CD25- non-regulatory cells, CD4 and CD8 cells. Sequenced sample: CD4+ T cells from blood. The J gene is TRBJ2-5, the V gene TRBV7-7; 15 bases line up with TRBD2. This sequence was found in a human donor in good health. CDR3 in DNA: TGTGCTAGCAGCCGGACTAGCGGGGGGGCCGGAGAGACCCAGTACTTC. Encoded protein: CASSRTSGGAGETQYF. Using reference TRBV7-7 and TRBJ2-5 for the parts outside the CDR3, the full variable domain is GAGVSQSPRYKVTKRGQDVTLRCDPISSHATLYWYQQALGQGPEFLTYFNYEAQPDKSGLPSDRFSAERPEGSISTLTIQRTEQRDSAMYRCASSRTSGGAGETQYFGPGTRLLVL.